This TCR beta chain is from a study of shared clonotypes between healthy human individuals. CD45RO-negative, CCR7-positively selected cells formed the naive CD8 fraction, excluding terminally differentiated effector memory CD45RA+ cells. Sequencing used immunoSEQ multiplex PCR; TCRdb keeps in-frame clones, though not all of them. The sample holds some 2,000,000 clones, about 95% seen once. The V gene lost 1 base and the J gene lost 2 bases, with 15 bases spanning the gap. The V gene's germline CDR1 is SGHVS and CDR2 FQNEAQ. CDR3 size: 16 residues. This receptor was identified in a man aged 18 to 30 in good health. The chain employs TRBV7-8 and TRBJ2-7; D might be TRBD1 (5 bases). Sequenced sample: naive CD8+ T cells sorted from blood. CDR3 DNA: TGTGCCAGCAGCTTAGAACCAGGGTCTCTAACCTACGAGCAGTACTTC. This sequence encodes CASSLEPGSLTYEQYF. Full variable domain (rest looked up from reference TRBV7-8 and TRBJ2-7): GAGVSQSPRYKVAKRGQDVALRCDPISGHVSLFWYQQALGQGPEFLTYFQNEAQLDKSGLPSDRFFAERPEGSVSTLKIQRTQQEDSAVYLCASSLEPGSLTYEQYFGPGTRLTVT.